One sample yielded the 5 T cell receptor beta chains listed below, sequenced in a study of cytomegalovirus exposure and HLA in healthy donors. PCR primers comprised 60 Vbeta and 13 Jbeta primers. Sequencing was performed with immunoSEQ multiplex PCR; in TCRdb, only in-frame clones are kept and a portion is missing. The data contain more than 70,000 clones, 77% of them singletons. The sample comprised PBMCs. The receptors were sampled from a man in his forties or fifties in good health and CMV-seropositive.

DNA for the CDR3: TGTGCCAGCAGCTTAGCGGGAGTGAGCACAGATACGCAGTATTTT. Translation gives CASSLAGVSTDTQYF. The rearrangement uses TRBV13 and TRBJ2-3, with a weak D call TRBD2 (6 bases). The CDR3 runs to 15 residues. V was clipped by 1 base and J by 0 bases, with 8 bases between them. Germline V CDR1 and CDR2: PRHDT, FYEKMQ (reference sequence).

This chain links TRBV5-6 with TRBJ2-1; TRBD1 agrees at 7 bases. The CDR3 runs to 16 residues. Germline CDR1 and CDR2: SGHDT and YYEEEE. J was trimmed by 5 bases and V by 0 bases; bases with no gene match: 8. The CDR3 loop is CASSLEGGELHNEQFF. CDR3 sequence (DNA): TGTGCCAGCAGCTTGGAAGGGGGCGAACTACACAATGAGCAGTTCTTC.

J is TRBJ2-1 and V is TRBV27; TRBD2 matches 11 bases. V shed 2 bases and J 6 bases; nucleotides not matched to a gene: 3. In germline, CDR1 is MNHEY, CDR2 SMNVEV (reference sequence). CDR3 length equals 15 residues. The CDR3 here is CASSLRGTSGNEQFF. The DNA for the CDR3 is TGTGCCAGCAGTTTAAGGGGGACTAGCGGCAATGAGCAGTTCTTC.

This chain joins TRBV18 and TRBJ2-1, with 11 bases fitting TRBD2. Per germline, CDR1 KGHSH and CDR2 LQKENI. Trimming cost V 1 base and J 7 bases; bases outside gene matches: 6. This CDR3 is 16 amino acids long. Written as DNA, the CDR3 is TGTGCCAGCTCACCACGGAGACTAGCGGGATTGAATGAGCAGTTCTTC. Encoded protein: CASSPRRLAGLNEQFF.

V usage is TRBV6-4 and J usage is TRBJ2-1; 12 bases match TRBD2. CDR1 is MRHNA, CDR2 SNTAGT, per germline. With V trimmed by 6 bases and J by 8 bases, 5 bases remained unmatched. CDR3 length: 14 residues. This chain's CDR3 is CASSRLAGAHEQFF. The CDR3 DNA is TGTGCCAGCAGCCGACTAGCGGGAGCCCATGAGCAGTTCTTC.